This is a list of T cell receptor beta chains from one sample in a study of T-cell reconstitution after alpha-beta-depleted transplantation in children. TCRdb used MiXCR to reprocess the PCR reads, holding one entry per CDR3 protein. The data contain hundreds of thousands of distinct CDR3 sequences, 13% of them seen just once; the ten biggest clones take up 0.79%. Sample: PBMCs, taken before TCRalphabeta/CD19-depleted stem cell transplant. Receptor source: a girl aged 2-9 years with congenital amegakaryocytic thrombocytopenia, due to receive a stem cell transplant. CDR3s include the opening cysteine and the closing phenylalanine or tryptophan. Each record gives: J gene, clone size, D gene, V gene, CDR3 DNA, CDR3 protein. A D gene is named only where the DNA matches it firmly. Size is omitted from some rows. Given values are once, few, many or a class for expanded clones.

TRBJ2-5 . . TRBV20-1 TGCAGTGCTACTCTGGGGGCGGGGCAAGAGACCCAGTACTTC CSATLGAGQETQYF
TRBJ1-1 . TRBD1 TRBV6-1 TGTGCCAGCAGGGTATTCCTCGGACAGGAGAACACTGAAGCTTTCTTT CASRVFLGQENTEAFF
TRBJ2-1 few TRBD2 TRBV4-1 TGCGCCAGCAGCCAACTCCTGGTGATGGGAGGGCCGCGCAATGAGCAGTTCTTC CASSQLLVMGGPRNEQFF
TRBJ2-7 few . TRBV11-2 TGTGCCAGCAGCTTAGATCGGTTAGACGCCTACGAGCAGTACTTC CASSLDRLDAYEQYF
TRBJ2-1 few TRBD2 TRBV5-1 TGCGCCAGCAGCTCGGGACTAGGGATCTTGGACAATGAGCAGTTCTTC CASSSGLGILDNEQFF
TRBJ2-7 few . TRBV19 TGTGCCAGTAGTGAAGGTGACTACTCCTACGAGCAGTACTTC CASSEGDYSYEQYF
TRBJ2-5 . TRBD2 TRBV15 TGTGCCACCAGCAGAGATGGGAGGGCACCAGAGACCCAGTACTTC CATSRDGRAPETQYF
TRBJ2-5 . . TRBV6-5 TGTGCCAGCAGTTACGAAGGTATTGGGACCCAGTACTTC CASSYEGIGTQYF
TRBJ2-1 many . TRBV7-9 TGTGCCAGCAGTTTTAGGGAGCAGTTCTTC CASSFREQFF
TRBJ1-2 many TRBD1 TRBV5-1 TGCGCCAGCAGACGTGGGACAGCCTTATCCTATGGCTACACCTTC CASRRGTALSYGYTF
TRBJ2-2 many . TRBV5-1 TGCGCCAGCAGCTTGATGGTGACTAGGGCGAACACCGGGGAGCTGTTTTTT CASSLMVTRANTGELFF
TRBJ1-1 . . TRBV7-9 TGTGCCAGCAGACAACAGGTGAACACTGAAGCTTTCTTT CASRQQVNTEAFF
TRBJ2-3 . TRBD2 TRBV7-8 TGTGCCAGCAGCTTAGCGGCGGGAGGGCCCACAGATACGCAGTATTTT CASSLAAGGPTDTQYF
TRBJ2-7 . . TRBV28 TGTGCCAGTGGTAGGGGGGCCTACGAGCAGTACTTC CASGRGAYEQYF
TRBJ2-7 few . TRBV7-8 TGTGCCAGCAGCTTAGGAATAGTTAGCTACGAGCAGTACTTC CASSLGIVSYEQYF
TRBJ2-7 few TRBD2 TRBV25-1 TGTGCCAGCAGTGAACCTTCACTAGCGGGAGCCGAGCAGTACTTC CASSEPSLAGAEQYF
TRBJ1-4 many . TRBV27 TGTGCCAGCAGTTTTGGGGGACTTAACCAAAAACTGTTTTTT CASSFGGLNQKLFF
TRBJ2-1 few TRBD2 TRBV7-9 TGTGCCACCCGGACTAGCGGGAGAGACGAGCAGTTCTTC CATRTSGRDEQFF
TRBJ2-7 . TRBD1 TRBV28 TGTGCCAGTAAGAACCGGGACAGGGACTACGAGCAGTACTTC CASKNRDRDYEQYF
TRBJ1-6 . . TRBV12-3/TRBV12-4 TGTGCCAGCAGTTTAGCCTCAATCGGGGGAGCTTCACCCCTCCACTTT CASSLASIGGASPLHF
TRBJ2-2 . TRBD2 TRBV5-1 TGCGCCAGCAGCTCCAGACTAGCGGGATTGGGGAACACCGGGGAGCTGTTTTTT CASSSRLAGLGNTGELFF
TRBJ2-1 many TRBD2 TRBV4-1 TGCGCCAGCAGCCAAGTGGGACTAGCGGGAGGTGCCTCCTACAATGAGCAGTTCTTC CASSQVGLAGGASYNEQFF
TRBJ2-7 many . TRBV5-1 TGCGCCAGCAGCTTGGAGGGACTCCCGAGCTCCTACGAGCAGTACTTC CASSLEGLPSSYEQYF
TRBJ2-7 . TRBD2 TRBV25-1 TGTGCCAGCAGTGAACGAGCGGGGGTGAACTACGAGCAGTACTTC CASSERAGVNYEQYF
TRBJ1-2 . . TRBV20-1 TGCAGTGCTAGTTCTGGAAAAACCCCAGATGGCTACACCTTC CSASSGKTPDGYTF
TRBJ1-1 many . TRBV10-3 TGTGCCATCGGCCCCCAAGGGCCGGAAGCTTTCTTT CAIGPQGPEAFF
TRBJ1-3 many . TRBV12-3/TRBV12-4 TGTGCCAGCAGTTTAGAGGAATCCTCTGGAAACACCATATATTTT CASSLEESSGNTIYF
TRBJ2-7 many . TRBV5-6 TGTGCCAGCAGCTTGCCGGGGGATTTCTACGAGCAGTACTTC CASSLPGDFYEQYF
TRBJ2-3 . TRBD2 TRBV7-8 TGTGCCAGCAGCTTTAGCGGGAGCGGTACAGATACGCAGTATTTT CASSFSGSGTDTQYF
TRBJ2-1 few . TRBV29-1 TGCAGCGCCGGAGACGTTTACAATGAGCAGTTCTTC CSAGDVYNEQFF
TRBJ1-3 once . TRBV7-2 TGTGCCAGCAGCCGTCGAGGAAACACCATATATTTT CASSRRGNTIYF
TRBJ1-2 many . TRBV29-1 TGCAGCGCCGGACTCCCTAACTATGGCTACACCTTC CSAGLPNYGYTF
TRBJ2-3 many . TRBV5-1 TGCGCCAGCAGCCTTCCCTCGGACTCGACAGATACGCAGTATTTT CASSLPSDSTDTQYF
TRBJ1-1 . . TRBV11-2 TGTGCCAGCAGCTTAGGGGGCATAATCACTGAAGCTTTCTTT CASSLGGIITEAFF
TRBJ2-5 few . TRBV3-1 TGTGCCAGCAGCCAAGATTTCGGGCTGAGCCAAGAGACCCAGTACTTC CASSQDFGLSQETQYF
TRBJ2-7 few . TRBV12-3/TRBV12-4 TGTGCCAGCAGTCTCGAGTCCCCCCCTGGCGAGCAGTACTTC CASSLESPPGEQYF
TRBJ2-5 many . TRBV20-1 TGCAGTGCTAGAGATCGGGATTTTCGAGAGACCCAGTACTTC CSARDRDFRETQYF